One and the same sample provided the 5 T cell receptor beta chains below, sequenced in a study of T cell repertoires in cytomegalovirus infection. TCRdb re-derived calls from the reads in MiXCR, one entry per CDR3 protein. Among about 530,000 distinct CDR3 sequences listed, approximately 25% were seen once. Sample: PBMCs. The receptor source for this set is a human donor in good health (CMV status not recorded). Some clones in this sample may be carry-over from other donors' samples.

This clonotype was seen only a few times. Here the CDR3 reads CAISDMAYNEQFF. In DNA form, the CDR3 reads TGTGCCATCAGTGACATGGCATACAATGAGCAGTTCTTC. The V gene is TRBV10-3, the J gene TRBJ2-1; no clear D gene. Trimming took 3 bases from V and 4 from J, leaving 7 bases between them. This CDR3 contains 13 residues. The germline V gene has CDR1 ENHRY and CDR2 SYGVKD.

This clonotype appeared many times. V usage is TRBV7-2 and J usage is TRBJ2-1; a possible D gene is TRBD2 (6 bases). The CDR3 consists of 15 residues. The V and J ends lost 1 base and 7 bases respectively, with 14 bases between them. Germline CDR1 reads SGHTA; CDR2 reads FQGNSA. CDR3 in DNA: TGTGCCAGCAGCTTAGGGGGAGGAGGCGGAAATGAGCAGTTCTTC. The encoded protein is CASSLGGGGGNEQFF.

The chain combines TRBV6-5 with TRBJ2-3; no reliable D call. Trimming left V 0 bases short and J 3 bases short, with 7 bases between. CDR1 and CDR2 (germline): MNHEY, SVGAGI. This CDR3 has 14 residues. In DNA form, the CDR3 reads TGTGCCAGCAGTTACTCGTACACTACAGATACGCAGTATTTT. Its protein is CASSYSYTTDTQYF.

This chain links TRBV29-1 with TRBJ2-3; 7 nucleotides line up with TRBD2. Germline V gene data show CDR1 as SQVTM and CDR2 as ANQGSEA. V was clipped by 6 bases and J by 4 bases; unmatched bases: 4. This CDR3 comprises 12 residues. In DNA, the CDR3 is TGCAGCGTCCGGACTAGAGCAGATACGCAGTATTTT. Encoded protein: CSVRTRADTQYF.

This clonotype was detected a few times. The chain uses TRBV11-3 and TRBJ2-3, with D perhaps TRBD1 or TRBD2 (5 bases each). V shed 3 bases and J shed 4 bases, with 8 bases lying between them. The CDR3 totals 13 residues. Germline V gene data show CDR1 as SGHNT and CDR2 as YENEEA. CDR3 in amino acids: CASSFRDPDTQYF. The CDR3 DNA is TGTGCCAGCAGCTTTAGGGACCCAGATACGCAGTATTTT.